Listed here are 26 T cell receptor beta chains from one sample, sequenced in a study of blood T cells in healthy people across ages. Primers used in a second PCR of about 7 to 12 cycles were a sample-barcoded 5' primer and a J-beta primer mix. TCRdb fed the 5' RACE reads into MiXCR, producing one record per CDR3 protein. The data show roughly 1 million distinct CDR3 sequences, with 20% to 25% seen just once and around 0.7% held by the top ten. Separately, the same data were catalogued under a study of T cells of mothers and their children.

The sequenced material came from blood. These receptors originate from a girl aged 2 to 10 in good health.

This clonotype has a single count. The gene calls are TRBV20-1 and TRBJ2-3; maybe TRBD1 (5 bases). Trimming pared 6 bases from V and 4 bases from J, leaving 20 bases between. The CDR3 spans 15 residues. Germline-derived CDR1 and CDR2 are DFQATT and SNEGSKA (reference sequence). The CDR3 sequence is CSATTPSGLADTQYF. CDR3 bases: TGCAGTGCCACCACACCTTCAGGGTTAGCAGATACGCAGTATTTT.

The V and J genes are TRBV6-6 and TRBJ2-5; tentative D call: TRBD2 (6 bases). V lost 2 bases, J lost 3 bases, and 10 bases lay in between. Germline V gene sequence: CDR1 MNHNY, CDR2 SVGAGI (reference sequence). The CDR3 is 14 amino acids. The DNA of the CDR3 is TGTGCCAGCAGTTACGCCGGGAGCGAAGAGACCCAGTACTTC. This translates into CASSYAGSEETQYF.

The rearrangement joins TRBV10-3 to TRBJ2-2; TRBD1 aligns across 7 bases. The V segment lost 7 bases and the J segment 5 bases; nucleotides outside the gene matches: 25. The V gene's germline CDR1 is ENHRY and CDR2 SYGVKD. The CDR3 has 20 amino acids. CDR3 protein: CAINDRDGARIRPWTGELFF. The CDR3 DNA is TGTGCCATCAACGACAGGGACGGAGCTCGCATCCGCCCGTGGACCGGGGAGCTGTTTTTT.

J is TRBJ2-5 and V is TRBV20-1; 11 bases align to TRBD2. This CDR3 is 17 amino acids long. CDR1 is DFQATT and CDR2 is SNEGSKA in the germline V gene (reference sequence). J lost 3 bases, V lost 1 base, and 10 bases had no gene match. CDR3 protein: CSARGGNSGRVEETQYF. For the CDR3, the DNA is TGCAGTGCTAGAGGGGGAAATAGCGGGAGGGTAGAAGAGACCCAGTACTTC.

DNA for the CDR3: TGCAGTGCTCAAGGGATCTTGTCCTACGAGCAGTACTTC. Translation gives CSAQGILSYEQYF. The chain joins TRBV20-1 to TRBJ2-5; D ambiguous. The J call is in doubt because the DNA end fits TRBJ2-7 better. Germline lookup yields CDR1 DFQATT and CDR2 SNEGSKA (reference sequence). This CDR3 has 13 residues.

V and J are TRBV7-9 and TRBJ2-7; perhaps TRBD2 as D (6 bases). Germline lookup yields CDR1 SEHNR and CDR2 FQNEAQ (reference sequence). The CDR3 spans 14 residues. V was pared by 6 bases and J by 5 bases, with 17 bases between. CDR3 coding DNA: TGTGCCAGCAGAATGACTCCCGGAGGGGACGAGCAGTACTTC. This encodes CASRMTPGGDEQYF.

This clonotype was recorded a few times. The J gene is TRBJ2-1, the V gene TRBV3-1, with D possibly called TRBD1 or TRBD2 (5 bases each). Germline V CDR1 and CDR2: LGHDT, YNNKEL (reference sequence). The CDR3 is 14 amino acids. Trimming removed 4 bases at V and 5 bases at J, with 12 bases between. The DNA for the CDR3 is TGTGCCAGCAGCCTAGGGACGTTTAACAATGAGCAGTTCTTC. It encodes CASSLGTFNNEQFF.

In DNA, the CDR3 is TGTGCCAGCAGCTCCGCCCTAGAGACCCAGTACTTC. Its translation: CASSSALETQYF. The chain uses TRBV11-1 and TRBJ2-5; D remains ambiguous. Germline V gene lookup returns CDR1 SGHAT and CDR2 FQDESV (reference sequence). Trimming cost V 4 bases and J 4 bases, with 7 bases left between them. The CDR3 has 12 residues.

The chain couples TRBV7-2 to TRBJ2-7; D is ambiguous. V was pared by 0 bases and J by 4 bases, with 13 bases between. The germline V gene encodes CDR1 SGHTA and CDR2 FQGNSA. The CDR3 contains 15 residues. The DNA of the CDR3 is TGTGCCAGCAGCTTAGCATCCTCCACTGAATACGAGCAGTACTTC. Protein sequence: CASSLASSTEYEQYF. The full variable domain, in which reference TRBV7-2 and TRBJ2-7 provide the parts outside the CDR3, is GAGVSQSPSNKVTEKGKDVELRCDPISGHTALYWYRQSLGQGLEFLIYFQGNSAPDKSGLPSDRFSAERTGGSVSTLTIQRTQQEDSAVYLCASSLASSTEYEQYFGPGTRLTVT.

This clonotype was seen a few times. The chain recombines TRBV4-2 with TRBJ2-5; D is unclear. CDR1 and CDR2 (germline): LGHNA, YNFKEQ. Between the trimmed V and J ends, which lost 4 bases and 1 base, there was a span of 16 bases. This CDR3 region has 16 residues. The CDR3 is CASSPTFGDSQETQYF. In DNA, the CDR3 is TGTGCCAGCAGCCCCACTTTTGGTGATTCCCAAGAGACCCAGTACTTC.

V is TRBV5-1 and J is TRBJ1-4; D not resolved. Germline V gene sequence: CDR1 SGHRS, CDR2 YFSETQ. This CDR3 region has 17 residues. Trimming took off 0 bases at V and 0 bases at J, with 12 bases between the two ends. The CDR3 loop is CASSLEKVAATNEKLFF. The CDR3, as DNA: TGCGCCAGCAGCTTGGAAAAGGTCGCAGCAACTAATGAAAAACTGTTTTTT.

The chain links TRBV21-1 to TRBJ1-4. TRBV21-1 is assigned pseudogene status. This CDR3 spans 9 amino acids. The CDR3: CAWHEKLFF. The CDR3 DNA reads as TGTGCCTGGCATGAAAAACTGTTTTTT.

This clonotype has a handful of counts. The chain combines TRBV9 with TRBJ2-2, with 10 bases that match TRBD2. Per germline, CDR1 SGDLS and CDR2 YYNGEE. CDR3 size: 16 residues. Trimming at V came to 5 bases and at J to 6 bases, leaving 10 bases not matched to a gene. The CDR3 here is CASSPASGGEPGELFF. In DNA form, the CDR3 reads TGTGCCAGCAGTCCAGCCAGCGGGGGGGAGCCCGGGGAGCTGTTTTTT.

This clonotype came up a few times. CDR3 residues: CASSNEVGQISNQPQHF. DNA of the CDR3: TGTGCCAGCAGTAACGAGGTGGGGCAGATTAGCAATCAGCCCCAGCATTTT. The chain employs TRBV6-2 or TRBV6-3 and TRBJ1-5; D is possibly TRBD1 (5 bases). This CDR3 comprises 17 residues. Germline CDR1 reads MNHEY; CDR2 reads SVGEGT. The V end lost 5 bases, the J end lost 0 bases, and 17 bases lay between the germline ends.

The chain is built from TRBV6-6 and TRBJ2-4; unclear D gene. The CDR3 runs to 15 residues. Per the germline V gene, CDR1 is MNHNY and CDR2 is SVGAGI (reference sequence). Trimming shortened V by 8 bases and J by 5 bases, and 19 bases separated the two germline ends. The CDR3 here is CASSDLHGFENIQYF. The CDR3 DNA reads as TGTGCCAGCTCTGATCTCCATGGTTTTGAAAACATTCAGTACTTC.

V is TRBV6-5 and J is TRBJ1-1, with D unclear. The germline V and J ends were trimmed by 7 bases and 1 base, with 10 bases remaining between them. Germline-derived CDR1 and CDR2 are MNHEY and SVGAGI. This CDR3 spans 13 amino acids. CDR3 nucleotide sequence: TGTGCCAGCAAACGGACGTCGAACACTGAAGCTTTCTTT. Amino acid sequence: CASKRTSNTEAFF.

CDR3 bases: TGTGCCAGCACCGACCCCGCGGGGACCCAGTACTTC. This translates into CASTDPAGTQYF. The V call is TRBV12-3 or TRBV12-4, the J call TRBJ2-7; a weak D match, TRBD2 (5 bases). TRBJ2-5 matches the DNA end more closely, so the J call is doubtful. The CDR3 covers 12 residues.

This clonotype was counted a few times. The V and J genes are TRBV6-1 and TRBJ2-2; 9 nucleotides match TRBD2. Unmatched junction bases numbered 11, after V lost 3 bases and J lost 6 bases. Germline V gene lookup returns CDR1 MNHNS and CDR2 SASEGT. The CDR3 contains 17 residues. The CDR3 sequence: CASSDGASGMKAGELFF. The CDR3 DNA sequence: TGTGCCAGCAGTGATGGAGCTAGCGGGATGAAGGCCGGGGAGCTGTTTTTT.

The chain couples TRBV19 to TRBJ1-2; D may be TRBD1 (5 bases). V was trimmed by 6 bases and J by 8 bases, leaving 16 bases between them. CDR3 length equals 13 residues. Germline V gives CDR1 LNHDA, CDR2 SQIVND (reference sequence). CDR3 coding DNA: TGTGCCAGTAGGATTGGGGGAGACCGCGGCTACACCTTC. It yields the protein CASRIGGDRGYTF.

This chain joins TRBV6-2 or TRBV6-3 and TRBJ2-1; 12 bases map to TRBD2. The DNA end is a closer match to TRBJ2-5, so the J assignment may be wrong. Germline V gene data show CDR1 as MNHEY and CDR2 as SVGEGT. The CDR3 is 18 amino acids. The CDR3 here is CASTQPTSGRSRGETQYF. Here the CDR3 DNA reads TGTGCCAGCACCCAACCAACTAGCGGGAGGTCGAGGGGAGAGACCCAGTACTTC.

This chain connects TRBV7-2 to TRBJ2-4; D possibly corresponds to TRBD2 (5 bases). Germline V lookup: CDR1 SGHTA, CDR2 FQGNSA. The V gene lost 5 bases and the J gene lost 0 bases, with 17 bases spanning the gap. The CDR3 totals 17 residues. In DNA, the CDR3 is TGTGCCAGCAGCCAAACGGGATGGATGGGAGCCAAAAACATTCAGTACTTC. Amino acids: CASSQTGWMGAKNIQYF.

This chain joins TRBV28 and TRBJ2-7; D possibly uses TRBD1 or TRBD2 (6 bases each). The CDR3 totals 16 residues. Trimming took off 3 bases at V and 4 bases at J, with 19 bases between the two ends. Germline CDR1 reads MDHEN; CDR2 reads SYDVKM. The CDR3 spells CASSLRAGGRLYEQYF. The CDR3, as DNA: TGTGCCAGCAGTTTGAGGGCCGGGGGCCGATTGTACGAGCAGTACTTC.

In this sample, this clonotype turned up a few times. This chain links TRBV20-1 with TRBJ2-5; tentative D call: TRBD2 (5 bases). Deletions cut 0 bases from V and 5 bases from J, with 13 bases between. The CDR3 consists of 14 residues. CDR1 is DFQATT, CDR2 SNEGSKA, per germline (reference sequence). The CDR3 DNA reads TGCAGTGCTAGAGATTCCCGGGGATGGGAGACCCAGTACTTC. Its translation: CSARDSRGWETQYF.

The table lists this clonotype with a few counts. The V and J genes are TRBV7-2 and TRBJ2-2; D not resolved. Germline lookup yields CDR1 SGHTA and CDR2 FQGNSA. V lost 8 bases and J lost 6, with 16 bases in between. The CDR3 has 14 residues. The CDR3 DNA is TGTGCCAGCGCACCTAGGGTTTTGGCCGGGGAGCTGTTTTTT. Translated, it gives CASAPRVLAGELFF.

The chain uses TRBV7-9 and TRBJ1-2, with D possibly TRBD1 on 5 matching bases. The CDR3 has 16 amino acids. The germline V gene encodes CDR1 SEHNR and CDR2 FQNEAQ (reference sequence). V was shortened by 10 bases and J by 7 bases, with 28 bases between the two germline ends. The CDR3 bases are TGTGCCATACACATAAATAGGGTCGAAGGGGATATTGGCTACACCTTC. Encoded protein: CAIHINRVEGDIGYTF.

The CDR3 sequence: CASSPLDAETQYF. Written as DNA, the CDR3 is TGTGCCAGCAGTCCGCTGGACGCAGAGACCCAGTACTTC. The chain is built from TRBV28 and TRBJ2-5; no firm D call. Trimming removed 5 bases from V and 4 bases from J, with 11 bases in between. The CDR3 length is 13 residues. Germline V CDR1 and CDR2: MDHEN, SYDVKM. The full variable domain, its missing parts supplied by reference TRBV28 and TRBJ2-5, is DVKVTQSSRYLVKRTGEKVFLECVQDMDHENMFWYRQDPGLGLRLIYFSYDVKMKEKGDIPEGYSVSREKKERFSLILESASTNQTSMYLCASSPLDAETQYFGPGTRLLVL.